The clone carrying this TCR beta chain was observed a few times. Its specificity is unknown. The data derive from a study of identical twins. Study-wide findings and caveats: Memory repertoires lacked the insertion deficit that abundant cord blood beta clonotypes showed. Out-of-frame alpha sequences that twins shared showed excess low generation probability. One should note that invariant MAIT and iNKT cells could partly confound zero-insertion analyses.

MiXCR, run by TCRdb on the 5' RACE reads, gives a single entry per CDR3 protein. This sample carries approximately 700,000 distinct CDR3 sequences, around a sixth of them seen once, and the ten largest clones take about an eighth. Germline V gene sequence: CDR1 SEHNR, CDR2 FQNEAQ (reference sequence). V lost 2 bases to trimming and J lost 11 bases, with 13 bases between them. This CDR3 spans 12 amino acids. This sample was shared with a second study, whose subject was T cells expressing NK-cell markers. That source notes: A handful of donors had dominant NKG2C+ clonotypes that comprised about 1.0-7.0% of their CD8+ T cells.

The genes are TRBV7-9 and TRBJ2-7, with D uncertain. This sequence was found in a woman aged 18 to 35 in good health. Specimen: PBMCs. The DNA for the CDR3 is TGTGCCAGCAGCTTAAGTCAGGACGCGAAGTACTTC. This codes for CASSLSQDAKYF.